This T cell receptor beta chain emerged from a study of control samples from healthy donors and cancer patients. Here immunoSEQ multiplex PCR was the method, and the copy in TCRdb shows in-frame clones only, minus some. Here the sample spans about 150,000 clones, around 88% being singletons. Trimming cost V 3 bases and J 8 bases, with 13 bases left between them. The germline V gene has CDR1 MDHEN and CDR2 SYDVKM. The CDR3 loop spans 14 amino acids. The chain is built from TRBV28 and TRBJ1-4; D possibly corresponds to TRBD1 (6 bases). The sequence derives from a man aged 18 to 30 in good health. Sequencing was performed on blood. CDR3 residues: CASSFRQGHEKLFF. As DNA, the CDR3 is TGTGCCAGCAGTTTTAGGCAGGGGCACGAAAAACTGTTTTTT. The full variable domain, in which reference TRBV28 and TRBJ1-4 provide the parts outside the CDR3, is DVKVTQSSRYLVKRTGEKVFLECVQDMDHENMFWYRQDPGLGLRLIYFSYDVKMKEKGDIPEGYSVSREKKERFSLILESASTNQTSMYLCASSFRQGHEKLFFGSGTQLSVL.